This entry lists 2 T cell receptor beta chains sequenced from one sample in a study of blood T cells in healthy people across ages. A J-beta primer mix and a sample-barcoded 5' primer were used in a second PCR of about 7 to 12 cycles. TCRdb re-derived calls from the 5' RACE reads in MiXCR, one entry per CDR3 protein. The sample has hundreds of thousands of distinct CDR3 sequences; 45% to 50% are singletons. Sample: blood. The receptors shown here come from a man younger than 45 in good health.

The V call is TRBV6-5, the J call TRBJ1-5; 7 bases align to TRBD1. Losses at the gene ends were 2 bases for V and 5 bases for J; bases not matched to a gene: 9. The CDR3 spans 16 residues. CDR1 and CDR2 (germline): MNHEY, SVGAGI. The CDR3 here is CASSYPKTDRDQPQHF. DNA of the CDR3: TGTGCCAGCAGTTACCCCAAAACCGACAGGGATCAGCCCCAGCATTTT.

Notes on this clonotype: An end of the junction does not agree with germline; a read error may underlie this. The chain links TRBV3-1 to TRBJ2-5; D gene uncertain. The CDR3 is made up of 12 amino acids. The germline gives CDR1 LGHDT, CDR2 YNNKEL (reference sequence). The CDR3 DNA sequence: TGTGCCAGCAGCCAAGCAGGAGAGACCCGGTACTTC. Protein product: CASSQAGETRYF.